These 27 T cell receptor beta chains came from one sample sequenced in a study of OX40 agonist ivuxolimab in advanced cancers. Assay: immunoSEQ multiplex PCR; the TCRdb copy retains only in-frame clones and omits some. The sample includes approximately 97,000 clones, 80% to 90% seen only once; the top ten take more than 5.5%. The sequencing used CD4+ or CD8+ T cells sorted from blood, collected in a trial of the OX40 agonist ivuxolimab. These receptors were obtained from an adult with an advanced solid tumor such as melanoma, head and neck, liver or kidney cancer.

This clone was counted a single time. The J gene is TRBJ2-2, the V gene TRBV5-4; TRBD1 matches 7 bases. Germline V gene lookup returns CDR1 SGHNT and CDR2 YYREEE (reference sequence). The CDR3 is 13 residues long. The V gene end was trimmed by 4 bases and the J gene end by 7 bases; junction bases not matched to a gene: 4. CDR3 region: CASSRGQVGELFF. The CDR3, as DNA: TGTGCCAGCAGCCGCGGACAGGTCGGGGAGCTGTTTTTT.

This chain connects TRBV7-8 to TRBJ1-3; D unresolved. CDR3 size: 15 residues. Trimming left V 6 bases short and J 0 bases short, with 12 bases between. Germline loops: CDR1 SGHVS, CDR2 FQNEAQ. The CDR3 nucleotides are TGTGCCAGCAGGCCCTCGGGGAGCTCTGGAAACACCATATATTTT. It is translated as CASRPSGSSGNTIYF.

This rearrangement joins TRBV4-3 to TRBJ2-5, with a tentative D call TRBD1 (5 bases). The end of the DNA aligns better with TRBJ2-7, so the J call may be wrong. CDR3 length: 14 residues. CDR1 and CDR2 from the germline V gene are LGHNA and YSLEER. CDR3 region: CASPQGALIYEQYF. CDR3 coding DNA: TGCGCCAGCCCCCAGGGCGCTCTAATCTACGAGCAGTACTTC.

This clone has a single count. In the same sample, other DNA sequences code for this CDR3. The chain links TRBV11-3 to TRBJ1-5; D is unclear. Trimming shortened V by 0 bases and J by 6 bases, and 6 bases separated the two germline ends. Germline CDR1 reads SGHNT; CDR2 reads YENEEA. The CDR3 runs 13 residues. In DNA form, the CDR3 reads TGTGCCAGCAGCTTAGAGGAGGGTCAGCCCCAGCATTTT. Translated: CASSLEEGQPQHF. Together with reference TRBV11-3 and TRBJ1-5, the CDR3 gives the full variable domain: EAGVVQSPRYKIIEKKQPVAFWCNPISGHNTLYWYLQNLGQGPELLIRYENEEAVDDSQLPKDRFSAERLKGVDSTLKIQPAELGDSAVYLCASSLEEGQPQHFGDGTRLSIL.

This chain uses TRBV5-4 with TRBJ2-7; the match to TRBD2 covers 9 bases. The CDR3 is made up of 18 amino acids. The ends lost 0 bases at V and 1 base at J; junction bases unmatched: 11. CDR1 is SGHNT and CDR2 is YYREEE in the germline V gene (reference sequence). In DNA, the CDR3 is TGTGCCAGCAGCTTGGCGTCGGGAGCGGGGGGAACATCCTACGAGCAGTACTTC. Translation: CASSLASGAGGTSYEQYF.

V is TRBV5-4 and J is TRBJ2-7; D tentatively fits TRBD1 or TRBD2 (6 bases each). With 2 bases removed from V and 5 bases from J, the gap between germline ends came to 11 bases. This CDR3 region has 13 residues. CDR1 and CDR2 (germline): SGHNT, YYREEE (reference sequence). CDR3 sequence reads: CASSFPGDNEQYF. CDR3 coding DNA: TGTGCCAGCAGCTTCCCGGGGGACAACGAGCAGTACTTC.

The rearrangement uses TRBV5-1 and TRBJ2-1; 10 bases agree with TRBD2. The ends lost 0 bases at V and 8 bases at J; junction bases unmatched: 2. From germline, CDR1 is SGHRS and CDR2 YFSETQ. The CDR3 has 14 residues. The CDR3 DNA is TGCGCCAGCAGCTTGGCTAGCGGGAGCTATGAGCAGTTCTTC. Amino acid sequence: CASSLASGSYEQFF.

The chain's CDR3 is CASSPLCRKTGRYQPQHF. Here the CDR3 DNA reads TGTGCCAGCAGCCCCTTGTGTAGGAAGACAGGGCGCTATCAGCCCCAGCATTTT. This chain uses TRBV9 with TRBJ1-5, with 7 bases matching TRBD1. V trimming: 4 bases; J trimming: 5 bases; junction bases outside the gene matches: 18. Per germline, CDR1 SGDLS and CDR2 YYNGEE. CDR3 length equals 18 residues.

V is TRBV27 and J is TRBJ2-1, with D maybe TRBD2 (5 bases). With 8 bases removed from V and 6 bases from J, the gap between germline ends came to 5 bases. CDR3 length equals 10 residues. CDR1 MNHEY and CDR2 SMNVEV come from the germline V gene (reference sequence). CDR3 region: CASGGNEQFF. The CDR3, as DNA: TGTGCCAGCGGAGGCAATGAGCAGTTCTTC.

With respect to this clone: The junction departs from the called germline gene at one end, perhaps through a read error. The rearrangement uses TRBV19 and TRBJ1-5; D gene ambiguous. Germline V gives CDR1 LNHDA, CDR2 SQIVND (reference sequence). The CDR3 length is 13 residues. The CDR3 sequence is CAGSIGSLGTQHF. CDR3 sequence (DNA): TGTGCCGGTAGTATCGGTAGTCTGGGGACCCAGCATTTT.

This sequence joins TRBV11-1 and TRBJ2-3; TRBD2 might be the D (5 bases). In germline, CDR1 is SGHAT, CDR2 FQDESV (reference sequence). This CDR3 has 17 amino acids. Deletions cut 4 bases from V and 0 bases from J, with 17 bases between. CDR3 sequence: CASSYGRSGRSTDTQYF. CDR3 nucleotide sequence: TGTGCCAGCAGCTATGGTCGCTCGGGGAGAAGCACAGATACGCAGTATTTT.

The rearrangement joins TRBV7-9 to TRBJ2-1, with D maybe TRBD2 (7 bases). The CDR3 is 17 amino acids. The germline V gene has CDR1 SEHNR and CDR2 FQNEAQ (reference sequence). V was cut by 1 base and J by 7 bases, with 20 bases left in between. In nucleotides, the CDR3 is TGTGCCAGCAGCTTAGATCGGTGGGGGGGCTTCAAGAATGAGCAGTTCTTC. It yields the protein CASSLDRWGGFKNEQFF.

The rearrangement joins TRBV2 to TRBJ1-2, with D uncertain. Germline values: CDR1 SNHLY, CDR2 FYNNEI. CDR3 length: 13 residues. V was shortened by 6 bases and J by 4 bases, with 12 bases between the two germline ends. CDR3 bases: TGTGCCAGCAGCATTGACGGCAGCTATGGCTACACCTTC. This codes for CASSIDGSYGYTF.

The rearrangement uses TRBV10-1 and TRBJ2-3; no clear D. This CDR3 is 11 amino acids long. V dropped 5 bases and J dropped 6 bases, with 6 bases sitting between them. From germline, CDR1 is WNHNN and CDR2 SYGVQD (reference sequence). The CDR3 coding sequence is TGCGCCAGCAGTAGTGCCGATACGCAGTATTTT. Translation gives CASSSADTQYF.

The V call is TRBV4-2, the J call TRBJ2-1; possibly TRBD2 for D (6 bases). Germline CDR1 and CDR2: LGHNA and YNFKEQ. The CDR3 length is 15 residues. Between the trimmed V and J ends, which lost 2 bases and 7 bases, there was a span of 15 bases. CDR3 sequence reads: CASSQTGGRENEQFF. The CDR3, as DNA: TGTGCCAGCAGCCAAACCGGAGGGCGGGAAAATGAGCAGTTCTTC.

Only a few counts were recorded for this clone. CDR3 coding DNA: TGCGCCAGCAGCTTGGCCCGGATAGCGGGAGCCTCGCAGTATTTT. This encodes CASSLARIAGASQYF. The chain is built from TRBV5-1 and TRBJ2-3; TRBD2 matches at 9 bases. CDR3 length equals 15 residues. Per the germline V gene, CDR1 is SGHRS and CDR2 is YFSETQ. Losses at the gene ends were 0 bases for V and 10 bases for J; bases not matched to a gene: 9.

The chain couples TRBV7-3 to TRBJ1-1; no clear D gene. The CDR3 has 13 residues. Germline CDR1 reads SGHTA; CDR2 reads FQGTGA. V was clipped by 6 bases and J by 1 base, with 9 bases between them. CDR3 sequence reads: CASSLFSNTEAFF. CDR3 nucleotide sequence: TGTGCCAGCAGTTTATTTTCGAACACTGAAGCTTTCTTT.

The V and J genes are TRBV7-8 and TRBJ1-5, with 10 bases fitting TRBD1. The V and J ends lost 0 bases and 5 bases, in that order; junction bases with no gene match: 1. The germline gives CDR1 SGHVS, CDR2 FQNEAQ. CDR3 size: 15 residues. CDR3 DNA sequence: TGTGCCAGCAGCTTAGCGGGACAGGGGCATCAGCCCCAGCATTTT. This translates into CASSLAGQGHQPQHF.

The chain recombines TRBV6-5 with TRBJ2-5; D uncertain. The CDR3 sequence is 12 residues long. The V end lost 10 bases, the J end lost 5 bases, and 14 bases lay between the germline ends. CDR1 and CDR2 (germline): MNHEY, SVGAGI. The CDR3 loop reads CATGRSVETQYF. DNA for the CDR3: TGTGCCACCGGGCGGAGCGTGGAGACCCAGTACTTC.

A single count supports this clone. CDR3 region: CASSSAGALGLYEQYF. CDR3 DNA sequence: TGTGCCAGCAGCTCGGCCGGGGCACTAGGCTTATACGAGCAGTACTTC. The chain recombines TRBV5-6 with TRBJ2-7; D possibly uses TRBD1 or TRBD2 (5 bases each). The CDR3 sequence is 16 residues long. From germline, CDR1 is SGHDT and CDR2 YYEEEE. V lost 3 bases and J 4 bases, leaving 20 bases between the germline ends.

V usage is TRBV7-9 and J usage is TRBJ2-2, with D perhaps given as TRBD1 or TRBD2 (6 bases each). The germline V and J ends were trimmed by 11 bases and 1 base, with 14 bases remaining between them. The CDR3 runs to 14 residues. The germline V gene encodes CDR1 SEHNR and CDR2 FQNEAQ (reference sequence). As DNA, the CDR3 is TGTGCCCTGGGGGGCAGCGGGAACACCGGGGAGCTGTTTTTT. Protein sequence: CALGGSGNTGELFF.

This clone was found once. This sequence joins TRBV9 and TRBJ2-7; D is unclear. The germline V and J ends were trimmed by 0 bases and 0 bases, with 4 bases remaining between them. The CDR3 has 13 amino acids. Germline V gene sequence: CDR1 SGDLS, CDR2 YYNGEE. The CDR3 loop is CASSVDSSYEQYF. CDR3 coding DNA: TGTGCCAGCAGCGTAGACAGCTCCTACGAGCAGTACTTC.

The genes are TRBV30 and TRBJ2-5; 14 positions agree with TRBD2. Germline V gene sequence: CDR1 GTSNPN, CDR2 SVGIG (reference sequence). This CDR3 region has 16 residues. The V and J ends lost 7 bases and 5 bases, in that order; junction bases with no gene match: 12. CDR3 residues: CASRTSGRKTMETQYF. CDR3 in DNA: TGTGCCTCTCGGACTAGCGGGAGGAAGACGATGGAGACCCAGTACTTC.

This chain connects TRBV5-1 to TRBJ2-3; D is tentatively TRBD1 or TRBD2 (6 bases each). Trimming left V 4 bases short and J 5 bases short, with 14 bases between. CDR1 is SGHRS, CDR2 YFSETQ, per germline. The CDR3 covers 14 residues. CDR3 nucleotides: TGCGCCAGCAGCCCCGGGGGCCCGGAAGATACGCAGTATTTT. Amino acid sequence: CASSPGGPEDTQYF. Complete variable domain (other parts from reference TRBV5-1 and TRBJ2-3): KAGVTQTPRYLIKTRGQQVTLSCSPISGHRSVSWYQQTPGQGLQFLFEYFSETQRNKGNFPGRFSGRQFSNSRSEMNVSTLELGDSALYLCASSPGGPEDTQYFGPGTRLTVL.

This clone was picked up a small number of times. The rearrangement links TRBV7-3 to TRBJ2-1; tentative D call: TRBD1 (5 bases). This CDR3 region has 15 residues. V was shortened by 5 bases and J by 9 bases, with 20 bases between the two germline ends. Germline V gene lookup returns CDR1 SGHTA and CDR2 FQGTGA. The CDR3 coding sequence is TGTGCCAGCAGCACCGGACACGGCGTAGCCACTGAGCAGTTCTTC. Its translation is CASSTGHGVATEQFF.

This chain uses TRBV5-1 with TRBJ1-2, with no clear D. This CDR3 spans 13 amino acids. From germline, CDR1 is SGHRS and CDR2 YFSETQ. V lost 0 bases, J lost 8 bases, and 11 bases lay in between. CDR3: CASSLEAVQGYTF. CDR3 nucleotides: TGCGCCAGCAGCTTGGAAGCGGTTCAAGGCTACACCTTC. Together with reference TRBV5-1 and TRBJ1-2, the CDR3 gives the full variable domain: KAGVTQTPRYLIKTRGQQVTLSCSPISGHRSVSWYQQTPGQGLQFLFEYFSETQRNKGNFPGRFSGRQFSNSRSEMNVSTLELGDSALYLCASSLEAVQGYTFGSGTRLTVV.

The chain couples TRBV9 to TRBJ1-5, with 9 bases identical to TRBD1. CDR1 SGDLS and CDR2 YYNGEE come from the germline V gene. The CDR3 contains 15 residues. V gave up 2 bases and J gave up 6 bases; unmatched junction bases: 6. The CDR3 DNA sequence: TGTGCCAGCAGCGTCACAGGGGGCTTAACTCAGCCCCAGCATTTT. Its translation is CASSVTGGLTQPQHF.